A single T cell receptor beta chain is shown here with its context. The antigen is undetermined. The data originate from a study of shared clonotypes between healthy human individuals. Overall study findings and caveats: Sharing of clonotypes among donors was expected to vary with sequencing depth.

Trimming shortened V by 6 bases and J by 1 base, and 10 bases separated the two germline ends. Germline V gene data show CDR1 as SGHRS and CDR2 as YFSETQ. CDR3 length: 13 amino acids. The protocol was immunoSEQ multiplex PCR, while the TCRdb copy is restricted to in-frame clones and leaves out a portion. The sample has 2 million to 2.5 million clones, 90% to 97% seen once. The specimen sequenced was naive CD4+ T cells sorted from blood. The subset is: CD45RA+ positively selected. The TCR comes from a man aged 18 to 30 in good health. The chain links TRBV5-1 to TRBJ1-1, with D hard to call. CDR3: CASKGRENTEAFF. Written as DNA, the CDR3 is TGCGCCAGCAAAGGTAGGGAGAACACTGAAGCTTTCTTT.